In this sample, the clone carrying this TCR beta chain turned up many times. Its antigen is currently unknown. TCRdb reanalysed the 5' RACE reads using MiXCR and keeps one entry per CDR3 protein. This table holds a few hundred thousand distinct CDR3 sequences, under 20% found once. The data derive from a study of T-cell memory formation after mild COVID-19. General observations from the study: The appearance of some responding clones in pre-infection memory suggested that cross-reactive memory joined.

The origin of this receptor is a young man who had mild COVID-19 (a few samples of this study predate the infection). Cell type and time point are not known. Material for sequencing was PBMCs or a T cell subset sorted from them (not recorded which).

CDR3 in DNA: TGTGCCAGCAGCTCATCCGACTGGAGATACGAGCAGTACTTC. This sequence encodes CASSSSDWRYEQYF. The chain recombines TRBV5-5 with TRBJ2-7; D remains ambiguous. The CDR3 has 14 amino acids. Trimming stripped 3 bases from V and 4 bases from J, with 14 bases between. Per germline, CDR1 SGHKS and CDR2 YYEKEE (reference sequence).